These T cell receptor beta chains were read from a single sample in a study of PD-L1 blockade in urothelial cancer. Clones were read by immunoSEQ multiplex PCR, and TCRdb kept only the in-frame ones, dropping some. The table lists approximately 110,000 clones, about 85% of them singletons, with 2% to 3% in the top ten. The specimen comprised PBMCs, sampled around atezolizumab (anti-PD-L1) treatment. These receptors were collected from a man in his fifties with urothelial cancer. Both conserved end residues are part of each CDR3. A D gene is named only where the DNA matches it firmly. Clone size is not always given. Where it is, it says once, few, many or a class for expanded clones.

TRBJ2-5 once TRBV28 TRBD2 CASTGAGAPFEGLQETQYF TGTGCCAGCACCGGAGCGGGGGCACCTTTCGAGGGGCTCCAAGAGACCCAGTACTTC
TRBJ1-2 NA TRBV5-1 TRBD1 CASSGGQANYGYTF TGCGCCAGCAGCGGCGGACAGGCCAACTATGGCTACACCTTC
TRBJ2-7 NA TRBV6-6 NA CASSYSVSYEQYF TGTGCCAGCAGTTACTCAGTCAGCTACGAGCAGTACTTC
TRBJ2-7 once TRBV28 TRBD2 CASSPPTSLSYEQYF TGTGCCAGCAGTCCACCGACTAGCCTCTCCTACGAGCAGTACTTC
TRBJ2-2 NA TRBV6-5 TRBD2 CASSYSISGATGELFF TGTGCCAGCAGTTACTCGATCAGCGGGGCCACCGGGGAGCTGTTTTTT
TRBJ2-5 NA TRBV6-5 NA CASSYRRTAQKETQYF TGTGCCAGCAGTTACCGACGGACAGCCCAGAAAGAGACCCAGTACTTC
TRBJ2-3 NA TRBV5-1 TRBD2 CASSLGLAAGGDTQYF TGCGCCAGCAGCTTGGGTCTAGCGGCGGGGGGAGATACGCAGTATTTT
TRBJ2-7 NA TRBV6-5 NA CASSYNGASGEQYF TGTGCCAGCAGTTACAATGGGGCGAGTGGCGAGCAGTACTTC
TRBJ2-1 NA TRBV30 TRBD2 CAWSAGSGSNQYNEQFF TGTGCCTGGAGTGCCGGTAGCGGGAGTAACCAATACAATGAGCAGTTCTTC
TRBJ2-2 NA TRBV9 NA CASSGGGTGELFF TGTGCCAGCAGCGGAGGGGGCACCGGGGAGCTGTTTTTT
TRBJ1-2 NA TRBV6-1 TRBD1 CASSGTGFDGYTF TGTGCCAGCAGTGGGACAGGGTTCGATGGCTACACCTTC
TRBJ1-2 NA TRBV6-1 TRBD1 CASSVVGTGGYGYTF TGTGCCAGCAGTGTCGTAGGGACAGGTGGCTATGGCTACACCTTC
TRBJ2-1 NA TRBV4-1 TRBD1 CASSPGQGLNEQFF TGCGCCAGCAGCCCGGGACAGGGTTTGAATGAGCAGTTCTTC
TRBJ1-1 NA TRBV18 NA CASSILNTEAFF TGTGCCAGCTCAATCTTGAACACTGAAGCTTTCTTT
TRBJ1-2 few TRBV5-4 NA CASSLNLQGYGYTF TGTGCCAGCAGCTTGAACTTACAGGGTTATGGCTACACCTTC
TRBJ1-2 NA TRBV6-5 TRBD1 CARTTGTGPYGYTF TGTGCCAGAACCACCGGGACAGGTCCCTATGGCTACACCTTC
TRBJ1-4 NA TRBV10-3 TRBD1 CAISVSQGGEKLFF TGTGCCATCAGTGTGTCGCAGGGGGGTGAAAAACTGTTTTTT
TRBJ1-1 NA TRBV29-1 NA CSAPAGNTEAFF TGCAGCGCCCCAGCGGGGAACACTGAAGCTTTCTTT
TRBJ2-1 NA TRBV7-9 TRBD2 CASSFGTSGRNNEQFF TGTGCCAGCAGCTTCGGGACTAGCGGGAGGAACAATGAGCAGTTCTTC
TRBJ2-1 NA TRBV5-4 TRBD2 CASSRLAGEIYNEQFF TGTGCCAGCAGCCGACTAGCGGGTGAGATCTACAATGAGCAGTTCTTC
TRBJ1-5 NA TRBV18 NA CASSPPGGGNQPQHF TGTGCCAGCTCACCACCCGGGGGAGGAAATCAGCCCCAGCATTTT
TRBJ2-1 NA TRBV5-4 NA CASSTSLAGEQFF TGTGCCAGCAGCACCTCACTAGCTGGTGAGCAGTTCTTC
TRBJ1-3 NA TRBV5-1 NA CASSFDGGSGNTIYF TGCGCCAGCAGCTTCGACGGGGGGTCTGGAAACACCATATATTTT
TRBJ2-7 NA TRBV5-1 TRBD2 CASSPMTSGSSQEQYF TGCGCCAGCAGCCCCATGACTAGCGGGAGTTCGCAAGAGCAGTACTTC
TRBJ2-3 NA TRBV5-1 TRBD2 CASSKIAGGNTDTQYF TGCGCCAGCAGCAAAATAGCGGGAGGGAACACAGATACGCAGTATTTT
TRBJ2-5 NA TRBV20-1 NA CRPWGQKTQYF TGCAGACCGTGGGGCCAGAAGACCCAGTACTTC
TRBJ2-5 NA TRBV5-1 TRBD1 CASSVGTGGSEETQYF TGCGCCAGCAGCGTTGGGACAGGGGGGTCGGAAGAGACCCAGTACTTC
TRBJ2-1 NA TRBV10-1 TRBD2 CASGISGKDEQFF TGCGCCTCAGGAATTAGCGGGAAAGATGAGCAGTTCTTC
TRBJ2-1 NA TRBV5-1 NA CASSSNSDSDEQFF TGCGCCAGCAGCTCGAACTCCGACAGTGATGAGCAGTTCTTC
TRBJ1-6 NA TRBV5-1 NA CASSPRVGEYNSPLHF TGCGCCAGCAGCCCCCGCGTAGGGGAATATAATTCACCCCTCCACTTT
TRBJ1-6 NA TRBV6-5 NA CASSYGRQGGNSPLHF TGTGCCAGCAGTTACGGGCGGCAGGGTGGGAATTCACCCCTCCACTTT
TRBJ2-7 NA TRBV7-9 TRBD1 CASSPGTGLKQYF TGTGCCAGCAGCCCCGGGACAGGGCTTAAGCAGTACTTC
TRBJ2-3 NA TRBV5-1 TRBD1 CASSRGQEHTDTQYF TGCGCCAGCAGCCGAGGACAGGAGCACACAGATACGCAGTATTTT
TRBJ1-3 NA TRBV18 NA CASSLPGTLGNTIYF TGTGCCAGCTCATTACCCGGGACACTTGGAAACACCATATATTTT